These T cell receptor beta chains were read from a single sample in a study of beta chain features in type 1 diabetes. Produced via immunoSEQ multiplex PCR; TCRdb's table is partial and in-frame only. The sample lists under 400,000 clones; roughly 15% were seen once. The sample taken for sequencing was central memory CD4+ T cells from blood. The receptors shown here come from a man under 40 in good health. The CDR3 runs from the conserved cysteine through the conserved F or W. The order of the fields is V gene, J gene, CDR3 protein.

>TRBV18|TRBJ2-2
CASSLRPGLNTGELFF
>TRBV5-6|TRBJ1-2
CASSLPGISRDSYGYTF
>TRBV13|TRBJ2-5
CASSRSGGAETQYF
>TRBV6-1|TRBJ1-4
CASSGGRANEKLFF
>TRBV15|TRBJ2-1
CATSSNRGGYNEQFF
>TRBV29-1|TRBJ1-1
CSVDTGRDTEAFF
>TRBV25-1|TRBJ2-4
CASSEASGGLAKNIQYF
>TRBV5-6|TRBJ2-2
CASSLANTGELFF
>TRBV11-2|TRBJ2-3
CASSQWGGRTDTQYF
>TRBV11-2|TRBJ1-2
CASSLERQSWGYTF
>TRBV11-3|TRBJ1-3
CASSSAGGNTIYF
>TRBV5-1|TRBJ2-7
CASSVGDGPQYF
>TRBV27|TRBJ2-7
CASSFIGAVNEQYF
>TRBV29-1|TRBJ1-6
CSVERRQGNSPLHF
>TRBV5-4|TRBJ2-3
CASSQELARDTQYF
>TRBV4-2|TRBJ2-1
CASSQDRRSSYNEQFF
>TRBV7-2|TRBJ2-3
CASSMIAVLTDTQYF
>TRBV7-2|TRBJ2-1
CASSLGLAGVLGNEQFF
>TRBV5-4|TRBJ2-7
CASSLGAARGPSYEQYF
>TRBV5-5|TRBJ1-2
CASSFTGADGYTF
>TRBV29-1|TRBJ2-3
CSVAGTSGFVVGTDTQYF
>TRBV6-1|TRBJ2-7
CASSLTGQTYEQYF